This T cell receptor beta chain originates from a study of T cell responses to AZD1222 COVID-19 vaccine. Study-wide context: Second doses that came at about 4 or about 12 weeks were put together.

The data were produced by immunoSEQ multiplex PCR, yet TCRdb's version contains in-frame clones alone and is incomplete. There are some 96,000 clones in the sample; about 83% occur only once, and less than 20% lies in the top ten. Germline V gives CDR1 SSHAT, CDR2 FNYEAQ (reference sequence). The CDR3 is 16 amino acids. Unmatched junction bases numbered 3, after V lost 5 bases and J lost 0 bases. The V gene is TRBV7-7, the J gene TRBJ2-7; 14 nucleotides line up with TRBD2. Sequences were derived from peripheral blood, sampled on day 0 of AZD1222 vaccination. This sequence was found in an adult in good health. As DNA, the CDR3 is TGTGCCAGCAGCCCCGGGACTAGCGGGAGCTCCTACGAGCAGTACTTC. Translated: CASSPGTSGSSYEQYF. The full variable domain, its missing parts supplied by reference TRBV7-7 and TRBJ2-7, is GAGVSQSPRYKVTKRGQDVTLRCDPISSHATLYWYQQALGQGPEFLTYFNYEAQPDKSGLPSDRFSAERPEGSISTLTIQRTEQRDSAMYRCASSPGTSGSSYEQYFGPGTRLTVT.